The 11 T cell receptor beta chains below were found in one sample sequenced in a study of blood T cell repertoires in COVID-19. Clones were sequenced by immunoSEQ multiplex PCR, and TCRdb holds only the in-frame ones, with some missing. The sample has tens of thousands of clones; 72% are singletons. The sequencing input was peripheral blood. These receptors originate from a woman aged 55 to 70 in a cohort sampled during active or convalescent COVID-19.

This rearrangement joins TRBV2 to TRBJ2-5, with TRBD1 matching 9 bases. This CDR3 comprises 15 residues. Germline assignment: CDR1 SNHLY and CDR2 FYNNEI. V lost 7 bases to trimming and J lost 7 bases; unmatched junction nucleotides: 13. The CDR3 sequence is CASTSGQGTLATQYF. The CDR3 nucleotides read TGTGCCAGCACATCGGGACAGGGAACTCTCGCGACCCAGTACTTC. The entire variable domain, with the rest obtained from reference TRBV2 and TRBJ2-5, is as follows: EPEVTQTPSHQVTQMGQEVILRCVPISNHLYFYWYRQILGQKVEFLVSFYNNEISEKSEIFDDQFSVERPDGSNFTLKIRSTKLEDSAMYFCASTSGQGTLATQYFGPGTRLLVL.

This chain links TRBV19 with TRBJ1-1; a weak D match, TRBD1 (6 bases). CDR1 LNHDA and CDR2 SQIVND come from the germline V gene (reference sequence). The CDR3 totals 14 residues. The germline V and J ends were trimmed by 4 bases and 5 bases, with 14 bases remaining between them. CDR3 in DNA: TGTGCCAGTAGTACCAAACAGGGTAGTACTGAAGCTTTCTTT. Translated: CASSTKQGSTEAFF.

This chain joins TRBV29-1 and TRBJ1-2; 7 positions match TRBD1. The CDR3 consists of 16 residues. V lost 5 bases to trimming and J lost 0 bases; unmatched junction nucleotides: 12. The germline gives CDR1 SQVTM, CDR2 ANQGSEA. The CDR3 reads CSVPSGGQPPNYGYTF. The CDR3 nucleotides are TGCAGCGTTCCCTCCGGGGGACAGCCACCTAACTATGGCTACACCTTC.

The chain carries TRBV5-6 and TRBJ2-7, with D tentatively TRBD2 (5 bases). The CDR3 is made up of 14 amino acids. CDR1 is SGHDT and CDR2 is YYEEEE in the germline V gene. With 2 bases removed from V and 7 bases from J, the gap between germline ends came to 16 bases. The CDR3 region has the DNA TGTGCCAGCAGCTTAGTCTTCTTACGAGGGGAGCAGTACTTC. It specifies CASSLVFLRGEQYF.

V usage is TRBV9 and J usage is TRBJ2-6, with D tentatively TRBD1 (5 bases). The germline V and J ends were trimmed by 0 bases and 7 bases, with 14 bases remaining between them. The length of the CDR3 is 16 residues. The V gene's germline CDR1 is SGDLS and CDR2 YYNGEE. The CDR3 protein is CASSVVGRAAANVLTF. DNA for the CDR3: TGTGCCAGCAGCGTAGTCGGCAGGGCAGCCGCCAACGTCCTGACTTTC.

Concerning this clone itself: Other DNA sequences within the sample encode an identical CDR3. The chain uses TRBV2 and TRBJ2-7; TRBD1 aligns across 9 bases. From germline, CDR1 is SNHLY and CDR2 FYNNEI. The CDR3 has 14 residues. V trimming: 6 bases; J trimming: 3 bases; junction bases outside the gene matches: 6. The CDR3, as DNA: TGTGCCAGCAGGCCGGGACAGGGACTCTACGAGCAGTACTTC. Amino acid sequence: CASRPGQGLYEQYF.

The chain combines TRBV28 with TRBJ1-2, with D possibly being TRBD1 (6 bases). This CDR3 contains 14 residues. Germline assignment: CDR1 MDHEN and CDR2 SYDVKM. V dropped 5 bases and J dropped 2 bases, with 12 bases sitting between them. CDR3 sequence reads: CASSTGFGNYGYTF. The CDR3 DNA follows: TGTGCCAGCAGTACAGGGTTCGGAAACTATGGCTACACCTTC.

V and J are TRBV4-3 and TRBJ2-3; D is possibly TRBD2 (6 bases). V lost 0 bases and J lost 6, with 19 bases in between. Germline lookup yields CDR1 LGHNA and CDR2 YSLEER. This CDR3 spans 17 amino acids. The CDR3 bases are TGCGCCAGCAGCCAAGATTGGGACTCTAGCACCCCCGATACGCAGTATTTT. This gives the protein CASSQDWDSSTPDTQYF.

The chain combines TRBV6-6 with TRBJ2-5; D is perhaps TRBD1 (6 bases). The V and J ends lost 5 bases and 5 bases respectively, with 15 bases between them. The germline gives CDR1 MNHNY, CDR2 SVGAGI (reference sequence). CDR3 size: 14 residues. The CDR3 spells CASSLQGFWETQYF. CDR3 bases: TGTGCCAGCAGTCTCCAGGGGTTTTGGGAGACCCAGTACTTC.

The CDR3 nucleotides read TGTGCCAGCAGCTTAGCGCCCCGGAGGGAGACCCAGTACTTC. It yields the protein CASSLAPRRETQYF. V usage is TRBV7-6 and J usage is TRBJ2-5, with TRBD2 as a possible D gene (5 bases). V shed 0 bases and J shed 5 bases, with 10 bases lying between them. The CDR3 is 14 residues long. The germline CDR1 and CDR2 sequences are SGHVS and FNYEAQ. The entire variable domain, with the rest obtained from reference TRBV7-6 and TRBJ2-5, is as follows: GAGVSQSPRYKVTKRGQDVALRCDPISGHVSLYWYRQALGQGPEFLTYFNYEAQQDKSGLPNDRFSAERPEGSISTLTIQRTEQRDSAMYRCASSLAPRRETQYFGPGTRLLVL.

The chain joins TRBV4-1 to TRBJ2-7; possibly TRBD1 for D (6 bases). The length of the CDR3 is 16 residues. V lost 0 bases and J lost 7, with 19 bases in between. Germline assignment: CDR1 MGHRA and CDR2 YSYEKL. CDR3 sequence (DNA): TGCGCCAGCAGCCAAGATCAGACAGGCCTTACGAAGGAGCAGTACTTC. As protein: CASSQDQTGLTKEQYF.